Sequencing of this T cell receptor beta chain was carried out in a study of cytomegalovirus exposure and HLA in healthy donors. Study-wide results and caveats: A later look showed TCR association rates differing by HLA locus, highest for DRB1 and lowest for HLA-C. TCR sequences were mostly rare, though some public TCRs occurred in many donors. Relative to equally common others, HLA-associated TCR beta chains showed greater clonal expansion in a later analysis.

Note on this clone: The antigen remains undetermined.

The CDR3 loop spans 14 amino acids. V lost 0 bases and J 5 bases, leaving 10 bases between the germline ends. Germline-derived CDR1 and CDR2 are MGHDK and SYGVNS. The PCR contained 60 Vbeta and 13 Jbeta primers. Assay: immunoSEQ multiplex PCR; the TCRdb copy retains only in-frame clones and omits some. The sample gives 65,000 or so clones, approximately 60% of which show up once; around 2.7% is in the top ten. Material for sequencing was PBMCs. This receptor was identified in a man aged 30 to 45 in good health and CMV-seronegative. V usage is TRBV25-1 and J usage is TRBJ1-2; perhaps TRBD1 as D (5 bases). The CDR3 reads CASSEYGGGYGYTF. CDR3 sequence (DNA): TGTGCCAGCAGTGAATACGGGGGAGGATATGGCTACACCTTC.